This is a list of T cell receptor beta chains from one sample in a study of chemoradiotherapy in HPV16-positive cancers. Data came from immunoSEQ multiplex PCR; TCRdb stores just in-frame clones and leaves some out. The repertoire holds about 21,000 clones, with approximately 86% as singletons. The sequencing here drew on blood, taken from a patient who underwent chemoradiotherapy. These receptors were obtained from a human donor with HPV-associated anogenital cancer. The CDR3 runs from the conserved cysteine through the conserved F or W. Fields, in order: clone size, V gene, CDR3 length, J gene, D gene, CDR3 protein, CDR3 DNA. D genes are given only for firm matches. Only some rows state a clone size, as once, few, many or a class for expanded clones.

abundance: NA
v_gene: TRBV19
len: 11
j_gene: TRBJ2-3
d_gene: NA
CDR3aa: CASSLAETQYF
CDR3nt: TGTGCCAGTAGTCTGGCTGAAACGCAGTATTTT

abundance: NA
v_gene: TRBV16
len: 17
j_gene: TRBJ2-5
d_gene: TRBD2
CDR3aa: CASSQRLAGGLQETQYF
CDR3nt: TGTGCCAGCAGCCAAAGACTAGCGGGGGGTCTTCAAGAGACCCAGTACTTC

abundance: NA
v_gene: TRBV11-2
len: 14
j_gene: TRBJ2-7
d_gene: NA
CDR3aa: CASSSQEGSYEQYF
CDR3nt: TGTGCCAGCAGCTCGCAGGAGGGCTCCTACGAGCAGTACTTC

abundance: NA
v_gene: TRBV30
len: 13
j_gene: TRBJ2-5
d_gene: NA
CDR3aa: CAWSRALRETQYF
CDR3nt: TGTGCCTGGAGTAGGGCATTGAGGGAGACCCAGTACTTC

abundance: NA
v_gene: TRBV29-1
len: 11
j_gene: TRBJ1-3
d_gene: NA
CDR3aa: CSVALGNTIYF
CDR3nt: TGCAGCGTTGCCCTTGGAAACACCATATATTTT

abundance: NA
v_gene: TRBV5-1
len: 15
j_gene: TRBJ2-7
d_gene: TRBD1
CDR3aa: CASSSTGVPPYEQYF
CDR3nt: TGCGCCAGCAGCTCGACAGGGGTGCCTCCCTACGAGCAGTACTTC

abundance: NA
v_gene: TRBV12-5
len: 18
j_gene: TRBJ2-6
d_gene: NA
CDR3aa: CASGCLNAGQSRANVLTF
CDR3nt: TGTGCTAGTGGTTGTCTTAATGCAGGACAAAGTCGGGCCAACGTCCTGACTTTC

abundance: once
v_gene: TRBV30
len: 15
j_gene: TRBJ1-4
d_gene: NA
CDR3aa: CAWSAPLGTNEKLFF
CDR3nt: TGTGCCTGGAGTGCCCCTTTGGGGACTAATGAAAAACTGTTTTTT

abundance: NA
v_gene: TRBV2
len: 17
j_gene: TRBJ2-1
d_gene: TRBD2
CDR3aa: CASRPTSGGAQFNEQFF
CDR3nt: TGTGCCAGCAGGCCTACTAGCGGGGGGGCCCAGTTCAATGAGCAGTTCTTC

abundance: NA
v_gene: TRBV7-6
len: 14
j_gene: TRBJ1-3
d_gene: TRBD1
CDR3aa: CASSPQGSGNTIYF
CDR3nt: TGTGCCAGCAGCCCACAGGGGTCTGGAAACACCATATATTTT

abundance: NA
v_gene: TRBV30
len: 13
j_gene: TRBJ2-7
d_gene: NA
CDR3aa: CAWARDGFYEQYF
CDR3nt: TGTGCCTGGGCCCGGGACGGCTTCTACGAGCAGTACTTC

abundance: NA
v_gene: TRBV5-4
len: 16
j_gene: TRBJ1-2
d_gene: TRBD1
CDR3aa: CASSLAGGGLDYGYTF
CDR3nt: TGTGCCAGCAGCTTGGCAGGGGGCGGACTGGACTATGGCTACACCTTC

abundance: NA
v_gene: TRBV7-2
len: 14
j_gene: TRBJ1-2
d_gene: TRBD1
CDR3aa: CASSLGGQGYGYTF
CDR3nt: TGTGCCAGCAGCTTAGGAGGACAGGGATATGGCTACACCTTC

abundance: NA
v_gene: TRBV6-5
len: 15
j_gene: TRBJ1-2
d_gene: NA
CDR3aa: CASSYADAGSNGYTF
CDR3nt: TGTGCCAGCAGTTACGCCGACGCAGGGTCAAATGGCTACACCTTC

abundance: NA
v_gene: TRBV10-3
len: 15
j_gene: TRBJ2-2
d_gene: TRBD2
CDR3aa: CAISGSTSAGGELFF
CDR3nt: TGTGCCATCAGTGGCTCTACTAGCGCGGGCGGGGAGCTGTTTTTT

abundance: NA
v_gene: TRBV6-1
len: 14
j_gene: TRBJ2-7
d_gene: TRBD2
CDR3aa: CASSFARGVDEQYF
CDR3nt: TGTGCCAGCAGTTTCGCCCGGGGGGTAGACGAGCAGTACTTC

abundance: NA
v_gene: TRBV7-9
len: 15
j_gene: TRBJ2-7
d_gene: NA
CDR3aa: CASSPGEGTNNEQYF
CDR3nt: TGTGCCAGCAGCCCCGGAGAAGGGACCAACAACGAGCAGTACTTC

abundance: NA
v_gene: TRBV5-1
len: 16
j_gene: TRBJ1-5
d_gene: NA
CDR3aa: CASSLGETRGNQPQHF
CDR3nt: TGCGCCAGCAGCTTGGGGGAGACACGCGGCAATCAGCCCCAGCATTTT

abundance: NA
v_gene: TRBV9
len: 14
j_gene: TRBJ1-1
d_gene: NA
CDR3aa: CASSVGPGRAQAFF
CDR3nt: TGTGCCAGCAGCGTAGGGCCCGGGAGGGCTCAAGCTTTCTTT

abundance: once
v_gene: TRBV9
len: 17
j_gene: TRBJ1-3
d_gene: NA
CDR3aa: CASSVSPQTVLGNTIYF
CDR3nt: TGTGCCAGCAGCGTGAGCCCCCAGACAGTCCTTGGAAACACCATATATTTT

abundance: NA
v_gene: TRBV15
len: 14
j_gene: TRBJ2-2
d_gene: NA
CDR3aa: CATSPAGGHRELFF
CDR3nt: TGTGCCACCAGCCCGGCTGGGGGCCACCGGGAGCTGTTTTTT

abundance: NA
v_gene: TRBV11-2
len: 14
j_gene: TRBJ2-7
d_gene: NA
CDR3aa: CASSSPGGSKEQYF
CDR3nt: TGTGCCAGCAGCTCCCCAGGTGGGAGTAAGGAGCAGTACTTC

abundance: NA
v_gene: TRBV6-5
len: 14
j_gene: TRBJ1-1
d_gene: NA
CDR3aa: CASKGGPKNTEAFF
CDR3nt: TGTGCCAGTAAGGGGGGGCCTAAGAACACTGAAGCTTTCTTT

abundance: NA
v_gene: TRBV12-5
len: 13
j_gene: TRBJ2-5
d_gene: NA
CDR3aa: CACLPRGQETQYF
CDR3nt: TGTGCTTGTTTACCCAGGGGTCAAGAGACCCAGTACTTC

abundance: NA
v_gene: TRBV9
len: 15
j_gene: TRBJ1-4
d_gene: TRBD1
CDR3aa: CASSFHRGPNEKLFF
CDR3nt: TGTGCCAGCAGCTTCCACAGGGGGCCTAATGAAAAACTGTTTTTT

abundance: NA
v_gene: TRBV9
len: 17
j_gene: TRBJ2-2
d_gene: NA
CDR3aa: CASSVGAGQMNTGELFF
CDR3nt: TGTGCCAGCAGCGTAGGGGCGGGACAGATGAACACCGGGGAGCTGTTTTTT

abundance: NA
v_gene: TRBV19
len: 15
j_gene: TRBJ1-5
d_gene: TRBD1
CDR3aa: CASSGGQDRNQPQHF
CDR3nt: TGTGCCAGTAGTGGGGGACAGGACCGCAATCAGCCCCAGCATTTT

abundance: NA
v_gene: TRBV27
len: 14
j_gene: TRBJ1-2
d_gene: TRBD1
CDR3aa: CASSHRGPKRGYTF
CDR3nt: TGTGCCAGCAGTCACAGGGGCCCTAAGCGGGGCTACACCTTC

abundance: NA
v_gene: TRBV6-1
len: 12
j_gene: TRBJ2-7
d_gene: TRBD2
CDR3aa: CAIGLDLYEQYF
CDR3nt: TGTGCCATCGGACTAGACCTCTACGAGCAGTACTTC

abundance: NA
v_gene: TRBV2
len: 14
j_gene: TRBJ2-4
d_gene: NA
CDR3aa: CASVRLPRKNIQYF
CDR3nt: TGTGCCAGCGTTAGGCTACCCCGCAAAAACATTCAGTACTTC